This T cell receptor (beta chain) is drawn from a study of T-cell memory formation after mild COVID-19. Background on the study: Largely, the TCR clusters proved donor specific.

After 5'RACE with constant-segment primers, TCR alpha and TCR beta cDNA libraries carrying sample barcodes and UMIs were obtained. TCRdb reprocessed the 5' RACE reads via MiXCR and lists one record per CDR3 protein. The table shows 200,000 to 300,000 distinct CDR3 sequences, with 15% to 19% occurring only once. This clonotype has only a few counts. Its specificity is unknown. Study results and limitations: Clonal second-wave expansions that peaked on day 37 had unconfirmed SARS-CoV-2 specificity. Memory sampled before infection contained some responding clones, suggesting cross-reactive memory joined.

Material for sequencing was PBMCs or a T cell subset sorted from them (not recorded which). This sequence was found in an adult woman who had mild COVID-19 (a few samples of this study predate the infection). Cell type and time point are not known.

In DNA form, the CDR3 reads TGTGCCAGCAGCTTAGGGACAGGGAGTGCTGGAAACACCATATATTTT. The encoded protein is CASSLGTGSAGNTIYF. The chain combines TRBV7-9 with TRBJ1-3; TRBD1 matches at 8 bases. The J segment lost 2 bases and the V segment lost 1 base, leaving 4 bases of the junction unmatched. CDR3 length equals 16 residues. Germline CDR1 reads SEHNR; CDR2 reads FQNEAQ (reference sequence).